The rows below give T cell receptor beta chains drawn from one sample of a study of CD4 and CD8 cells across lung adenocarcinoma regions. TCRdb processed the PCR reads anew with MiXCR; each CDR3 protein has one entry. The sample carries 20,000 to 25,000 distinct CDR3 sequences, over 50% recorded once. Sequencing input: CD8+ T cells from the center of a lung tumor. These receptors originate from a female donor with lung adenocarcinoma. The CD4 and CD8 labels of this study may be unreliable. The CDR3 runs from the conserved cysteine through the conserved F or W. D genes are given only for firm matches. Size values are once, few and many counts, or a class for expanded clones, and some rows have none.

D gene,V gene,J gene,clone size,CDR3 DNA,CDR3 protein
TRBD2,TRBV9,TRBJ2-5,few,TGTGCCAGCAGCGCGGGACTAGCGGGCCGAGGGAGGGCAGAGACCCAGTACTTC,CASSAGLAGRGRAETQYF
NA,TRBV7-7,TRBJ2-1,few,TGTGCTAGCAGCTTGGACCGTGTAAACAATGAGCAGTTCTTC,CASSLDRVNNEQFF
TRBD2,TRBV4-1,TRBJ2-1,NA,TGCGCCAGCAGCCAAGGTCTGGACTTTAGCGGGAGTCATGAGCAGTTCTTC,CASSQGLDFSGSHEQFF
NA,TRBV4-1,TRBJ1-2,many,TGCGCCAGCAGCCAAGTCTCAGCAGGAGACTATGGCTACACCTTC,CASSQVSAGDYGYTF
NA,TRBV10-3,TRBJ2-3,NA,TGTGCCGGGGGGCTCGGGCACCGAGGGCAAGATACGCAGTATTTC,CAGGLGHRGQDTQYF
NA,TRBV6-2/TRBV6-3,TRBJ1-1,many,TGTGCCAGCAGTTACTGGGGAGGGCGGACTGAAGCTTTCTTT,CASSYWGGRTEAFF
NA,TRBV6-1,TRBJ1-6,few,TGTGCCAGCAGGGACGCCTTATATTCACCCCTCCACTTT,CASRDALYSPLHF
NA,TRBV6-1,TRBJ2-5,many,TGTGCCAGTGGAGTGGGCCTAGAGGCGCGAGAGACCCAGTACTTC,CASGVGLEARETQYF
NA,TRBV6-1,TRBJ2-5,once,TGTGCCCGCGGGGGCCGTGTCCGAGAGACCCAGTACTTC,CARGGRVRETQYF
NA,TRBV27,TRBJ2-5,few,TGTGCCAGCGGGGGGTTTGACCAAAACACTCAGTACTTC,CASGGFDQNTQYF
TRBD2,TRBV12-3/TRBV12-4,TRBJ2-3,NA,TGTGCCAGCAGCCAACTAGCGGGGGGGTCAGATACGCAGTATTTT,CASSQLAGGSDTQYF
NA,TRBV3-1,TRBJ2-5,NA,TGTGCCAGGGGGGGCGGGGGCGGTGACCAAGAGACCCAGTACTTC,CARGGGGGDQETQYF
TRBD1,TRBV10-3,TRBJ2-5,NA,TGTGCGACGAAGGGGGCGGGTGACCGAAAGACCCAGTACTTC,CATKGAGDRKTQYF
TRBD2,TRBV18,TRBJ2-5,NA,TGTGCCAGCTCACGTTCGTTAAGCGGGAGGGCCCGGGAGACCCAGTACTTC,CASSRSLSGRARETQYF
NA,TRBV12-3/TRBV12-4,TRBJ2-5,many,TGTGCCAGCAGTTGGCTAGGACAAGAGACCCAGTACTTC,CASSWLGQETQYF
NA,TRBV7-9,TRBJ2-4,NA,TGTGCCAGCAGCGGCACGGGGATGGGGGCCAAAGATATTCAGTATTTC,CASSGTGMGAKDIQYF
TRBD1,TRBV6-5,TRBJ2-5,many,TGTGCCAGCAGTAACGAGGGGACAGGGGGCACAGAGACCCAGTACTTC,CASSNEGTGGTETQYF
NA,TRBV12-3/TRBV12-4,TRBJ2-1,medium-sized,TGTGCCAGCAGCTTTTTAGGGGGAGTTACGCAGTTCTTC,CASSFLGGVTQFF
NA,TRBV27,TRBJ2-5,once,TGTGCCAGCAGGGGAAAGGGGGGCGGGGACCCAGAGACCCAGTACTTC,CASRGKGGGDPETQYF
TRBD1,TRBV10-3,TRBJ2-7,NA,TGTGCCATCAGTGAGTTTGGACAGGGGACAACCTACGAGCAGTACTTC,CAISEFGQGTTYEQYF